This is a list of T cell receptor beta chains from one sample in a study of response to subunit inactivated influenza vaccine. TCRdb passed the RT-PCR reads through MiXCR, listing each CDR3 protein once. The table records around 760,000 distinct CDR3 sequences, 14% of them present only once. The specimen was PBMCs from blood, collected 14 to 15 days before vaccination. Receptors were obtained from a man aged 45-65 years who received an inactivated influenza vaccine. Both conserved end residues are part of each CDR3. Each record gives: J gene, clone size, D gene, V gene, CDR3 DNA, CDR3 protein. A D gene is named only where the DNA matches it firmly. Clone size is not always given. Where it is, it says once, few, many or a class for expanded clones.

j_gene: TRBJ2-1; abundance: -; d_gene: -; v_gene: TRBV20-1; CDR3nt: TGCAGTGCCGTAAGGTTTGGAGATGAGCAGTTCTTC; CDR3aa: CSAVRFGDEQFF
j_gene: TRBJ2-5; abundance: -; d_gene: -; v_gene: TRBV6-5; CDR3nt: TGTGCCAGCAGTTACTCGGGAGCGTGGGAGACCCAGTACTTC; CDR3aa: CASSYSGAWETQYF
j_gene: TRBJ2-1; abundance: -; d_gene: -; v_gene: TRBV13; CDR3nt: TGTGCCAGCAGCTTAGGAGGGGGGGGCCGCAATGAGCAGTTCTTC; CDR3aa: CASSLGGGGRNEQFF
j_gene: TRBJ1-3; abundance: many; d_gene: -; v_gene: TRBV20-1; CDR3nt: TGCAGTGCTAGAACTTTCGGAAACACCATATATTTT; CDR3aa: CSARTFGNTIYF
j_gene: TRBJ2-7; abundance: few; d_gene: -; v_gene: TRBV12-3/TRBV12-4; CDR3nt: TGTGCCAGCAGTTCCCGGAACCACCCGACCTTC; CDR3aa: CASSSRNHPTF
j_gene: TRBJ2-3; abundance: -; d_gene: -; v_gene: TRBV20-1; CDR3nt: TGCAGTGCTAGAAGGAGTTACTTCACAGATACGCAGTATTTT; CDR3aa: CSARRSYFTDTQYF
j_gene: TRBJ2-3; abundance: -; d_gene: -; v_gene: TRBV28; CDR3nt: TGTGCCAGCAGTTTATCCGGATGGGGGGATACGCAGTATTTT; CDR3aa: CASSLSGWGDTQYF
j_gene: TRBJ2-1; abundance: -; d_gene: -; v_gene: TRBV24-1; CDR3nt: TGTGCCACCAGTGATCCTGGGGCCCGGAGAGATTACAATGAGCAGTTCTTC; CDR3aa: CATSDPGARRDYNEQFF
j_gene: TRBJ1-6; abundance: many; d_gene: -; v_gene: TRBV7-2; CDR3nt: TGTGCCAGCAGCAACGGACAGCTGTTTAGGTCACCCCTCCACTTT; CDR3aa: CASSNGQLFRSPLHF
j_gene: TRBJ2-7; abundance: -; d_gene: -; v_gene: TRBV20-1; CDR3nt: TGCAGTGCTGCACCGGGCTATAGCTCCTACGAGCAGTACTTC; CDR3aa: CSAAPGYSSYEQYF
j_gene: TRBJ2-1; abundance: few; d_gene: -; v_gene: TRBV6-1; CDR3nt: TGTGCCAGCAGTCCCCGGGACGGCGCCAATGAGCAGTTCTTC; CDR3aa: CASSPRDGANEQFF